Sequencing of this T cell receptor beta chain was carried out in a study of OX40 agonist ivuxolimab in advanced cancers. Points from the study as a whole: Clonal expansion was among the lowest in partial responders at 0.1-3.0 mg/kg, especially CD8+. The study found that CD8+ T cells averaged more expanded clones than CD4+.

In regard to this clone: The antigen remains undetermined.

Enrollment shut out patients with autoimmune disease history or systemic immunosuppression. The table came from immunoSEQ multiplex PCR; TCRdb's copy has only in-frame clones and leaves some out. Seen here are some 140,000 clones, roughly 91% observed once, and the top ten hold about 0.93%. The CDR3 has 15 residues. Germline CDR1 is LGHNA and CDR2 is YSLEER. Trimming shortened V by 2 bases and J by 2 bases, and 13 bases separated the two germline ends. This sample comprised CD4+ or CD8+ T cells sorted from blood, obtained in a trial of the OX40 agonist ivuxolimab. The TCR was taken from an adult with an advanced solid tumor such as melanoma, head and neck, liver or kidney cancer. The genes are TRBV4-3 and TRBJ2-7; maybe TRBD2 (5 bases). The CDR3 spells CASSQSTGIPYEQYF. As DNA, the CDR3 is TGCGCCAGCAGCCAATCGACGGGAATCCCCTACGAGCAGTACTTC.